The 11 T cell receptor beta chains in this list originate from one sample, sequenced in a study of blood T cell repertoires in COVID-19. The repertoire was sequenced with immunoSEQ multiplex PCR; TCRdb's copy has only in-frame clones and lacks some. The table records about 230,000 clones, 65% to 90% of them present only once. The sequenced material came from peripheral blood. Every receptor here comes from a middle-aged man with COVID-19, enrolled during active disease.

This chain uses TRBV5-1 with TRBJ2-1; 8 bases map to TRBD2. This CDR3 has 18 amino acids. Per the germline V gene, CDR1 is SGHRS and CDR2 is YFSETQ. V was pared by 5 bases and J by 4 bases, with 17 bases of the junction left unmatched. The CDR3 here is CASRFAEGSSGRYNEQFF. As DNA, the CDR3 is TGCGCCAGCAGATTTGCGGAGGGGTCGAGCGGGAGATACAATGAGCAGTTCTTC.

V gene TRBV6-5 combines with J gene TRBJ2-7; D is possibly TRBD1 (5 bases). There are 15 residues in the CDR3. Between the trimmed V and J ends, which lost 0 bases and 5 bases, there was a span of 14 bases. The germline gives CDR1 MNHEY, CDR2 SVGAGI. The CDR3 nucleotides read TGTGCCAGCAGTTACTCGGGTCCCAGGGTCCACGAGCAGTACTTC. Its protein is CASSYSGPRVHEQYF.

The rearrangement uses TRBV19 and TRBJ1-1; 7 bases align to TRBD1. The CDR3 runs 13 residues. With 7 bases clipped from V and 8 bases from J, the junction kept 10 bases outside the gene matches. Germline CDR1 is LNHDA and CDR2 is SQIVND (reference sequence). The CDR3 nucleotides are TGTGCCAGTAACCCCAGGGGGTGGGGGGAAGCTTTCTTT. Its translation is CASNPRGWGEAFF.

DNA for the CDR3: TGTGCCAGCAGCCAAGATTCAGCGGTACGGTACGAGCAGTACTTC. This translates into CASSQDSAVRYEQYF. The chain recombines TRBV3-1 (or the pseudogene TRBV3-2) with TRBJ2-7; tentative D call: TRBD2 (5 bases). V was trimmed by 0 bases and J by 4 bases, leaving 13 bases between them. The germline V gene encodes CDR1 LGHDT and CDR2 YNNKEL (reference sequence). The CDR3 length is 15 residues.

The chain is built from TRBV5-1 and TRBJ2-3, with 8 bases identical to TRBD2. Germline CDR1 is SGHRS and CDR2 is YFSETQ. The ends lost 9 bases at V and 1 base at J; junction bases unmatched: 4. This CDR3 has 13 residues. The CDR3 here is CATTTSGTDTQYF. Written as DNA, the CDR3 is TGCGCCACCACGACTAGCGGCACAGATACGCAGTATTTT.

This clone was detected only once. V is TRBV7-9 and J is TRBJ2-3; unclear D gene. CDR3 length: 16 amino acids. Trimming took off 1 base at V and 0 bases at J, with 11 bases between the two ends. CDR1 SEHNR and CDR2 FQNEAQ come from the germline V gene (reference sequence). The CDR3 here is CASSLGFGRSTDTQYF. For the CDR3, the DNA is TGTGCCAGCAGCTTAGGATTTGGGCGAAGCACAGATACGCAGTATTTT.

The J gene is TRBJ2-7, the V gene TRBV7-2; 9 nucleotides align to TRBD2. The CDR3 contains 14 residues. Germline V CDR1 and CDR2: SGHTA, FQGNSA. The trim removed 1 base at V and 4 bases at J, leaving 2 bases unmatched. In nucleotides, the CDR3 is TGTGCCAGCAGCTTAGTGGGACTAGCTTACGAGCAGTACTTC. Protein: CASSLVGLAYEQYF. Full variable domain (outside the CDR3, taken from reference TRBV7-2 and TRBJ2-7): GAGVSQSPSNKVTEKGKDVELRCDPISGHTALYWYRQSLGQGLEFLIYFQGNSAPDKSGLPSDRFSAERTGGSVSTLTIQRTQQEDSAVYLCASSLVGLAYEQYFGPGTRLTVT.

The V call is TRBV5-4, the J call TRBJ2-7; D remains ambiguous. The CDR3 has 13 amino acids. In germline, CDR1 is SGHNT, CDR2 YYREEE (reference sequence). V was shortened by 3 bases and J by 1 base, with 8 bases between the two germline ends. CDR3 DNA sequence: TGTGCCAGCAGCTCCCCTCCGTCCTACGAGCAGTACTTC. It specifies CASSSPPSYEQYF.

The CDR3 DNA reads TGTGCCAGCTCCCCAACAGGGGGCGCGGGGGAAAAACTGTTTTTT. It codes for CASSPTGGAGEKLFF. J is TRBJ1-4 and V is TRBV18, with 9 nucleotides matching TRBD1. V lost 6 bases, J lost 8 bases, and 10 bases stayed unmatched. CDR3 length: 15 residues. CDR1 and CDR2 from the germline V gene are KGHSH and LQKENI.

The chain carries TRBV5-1 and TRBJ1-1; possibly TRBD1 for D (6 bases). Germline V CDR1 and CDR2: SGHRS, YFSETQ. The V gene lost 4 bases and the J gene lost 1 base, with 14 bases spanning the gap. This CDR3 has 15 amino acids. The CDR3 sequence: CASSVLGAGNTEAFF. CDR3 nucleotides: TGCGCCAGCAGCGTTCTGGGGGCTGGGAACACTGAAGCTTTCTTT.

V usage is TRBV28 and J usage is TRBJ1-6; tentative D call: TRBD1 (5 bases). The germline V gene encodes CDR1 MDHEN and CDR2 SYDVKM. The CDR3 consists of 18 residues. The V gene lost 6 bases and the J gene lost 4 bases, with 22 bases spanning the gap. The CDR3 nucleotides are TGTGCCAGCAGCCTAGGGGTGGGGGGAGTAGGGTATAATTCACCCCTCCACTTT. It codes for CASSLGVGGVGYNSPLHF.